This TCR beta chain was found in a study of blood T cell repertoires in COVID-19. For the study at large: The analysed material was cDNA or gDNA that came from T cells, B-cell-depleted T cells, or PBMCs.

Per the germline V gene, CDR1 is SGHAT and CDR2 is FQNNGV. V lost 6 bases and J lost 4; bases outside the gene matches: 17. There are 17 residues in the CDR3. Original analysis: The authors estimated nucleated cell counts from reference gene primer amplification. TCRdb's table, derived via immunoSEQ multiplex PCR, lists solely in-frame clones and lacks some. The D gene and trimming were derived from the DNA, and the V and J assignments and clone size from that table. The repertoire holds around 290,000 clones, with 75% to 90% as singletons. Seattle's enrolled individuals joined amid active infection and were then monitored longitudinally. This clone has only one observation.

V and J are TRBV11-2 and TRBJ2-5, with TRBD1 identical over 7 bases. Sequencing input: peripheral blood. This clonotype originated in a woman between 65 and 79 years old with COVID-19, enrolled during active disease. CDR3 loop: CASRPLRQGWFLETQYF. The CDR3 nucleotides are TGTGCCAGCAGACCTCTACGACAGGGCTGGTTCTTAGAGACCCAGTACTTC.